Following are 18 T cell receptor beta chains from one sample sequenced in a study of T cell responses to AZD1222 COVID-19 vaccine. Here immunoSEQ multiplex PCR was the method, and the copy in TCRdb shows in-frame clones only, minus some. The table has about 140,000 clones, around 94% seen once; the top ten hold over 8.5%. This sample comprised peripheral blood, obtained 28 days after the second AZD1222 dose. The receptors here all came from an adult who received the AZD1222 COVID-19 vaccine.

V is TRBV6-5 and J is TRBJ1-5; D gene uncertain. CDR3 length equals 11 residues. V was pared by 6 bases and J by 5 bases, with 5 bases between. Per germline, CDR1 MNHEY and CDR2 SVGAGI. In nucleotides, the CDR3 is TGTGCCAGCAGCTTAGATCAGCCCCAGCATTTT. Its protein product is CASSLDQPQHF.

V usage is TRBV27 and J usage is TRBJ2-1; the match to TRBD2 covers 8 bases. V shed 5 bases, J shed 9 bases, and the junction held 9 bases outside the gene matches. CDR3 length equals 14 residues. Germline CDR1 and CDR2: MNHEY and SMNVEV (reference sequence). CDR3 loop: CASSNAGGRSEQFF. DNA of the CDR3: TGTGCCAGCAGTAATGCGGGGGGCCGGTCTGAGCAGTTCTTC.

This chain links TRBV18 with TRBJ2-1, with 7 positions matching TRBD2. CDR1 is KGHSH and CDR2 is LQKENI in the germline V gene. The junction had 6 bases not matched to a gene; V was cut back by 6 bases and J by 1 base. This CDR3 is built from 15 residues. This CDR3 reads CASSPSGGSYNEQFF. As DNA, the CDR3 is TGTGCCAGCTCCCCCTCGGGGGGATCCTACAATGAGCAGTTCTTC.

This sequence joins TRBV5-6 and TRBJ1-5; a possible D gene is TRBD1 (6 bases). The CDR3 sequence is 14 residues long. Trimming removed 0 bases from V and 6 bases from J, with 10 bases in between. CDR1 is SGHDT, CDR2 YYEEEE, per germline. The CDR3 coding sequence is TGTGCCAGCAGCTTGGCCGGGGGCAGTCAGCCCCAGCATTTT. Protein product: CASSLAGGSQPQHF.

The rearrangement links TRBV16 to TRBJ2-1; D is undetermined. V was clipped by 2 bases and J by 4 bases, with 6 bases between them. This CDR3 spans 13 amino acids. Per the germline V gene, CDR1 is KGHSY and CDR2 is FQNENV. CDR3 sequence: CASSQGTYNEQFF. For the CDR3, the DNA is TGTGCCAGCAGCCAAGGAACATACAATGAGCAGTTCTTC.

This rearrangement joins TRBV19 to TRBJ1-1, with D perhaps matching TRBD1 (5 bases). The germline gives CDR1 LNHDA, CDR2 SQIVND (reference sequence). The CDR3 consists of 15 residues. V lost 3 bases and J 1 base, leaving 12 bases between the germline ends. In nucleotides, the CDR3 is TGTGCCAGTAGTATTATAGGGGACTCGAACACTGAAGCTTTCTTT. Encoded protein: CASSIIGDSNTEAFF.

The chain carries TRBV7-8 and TRBJ1-5; no clear D. Trimming took off 0 bases at V and 0 bases at J, with 15 bases between the two ends. The CDR3 has 18 residues. Germline CDR1 and CDR2: SGHVS and FQNEAQ. The CDR3 region has the DNA TGTGCCAGCAGCTTAGCGCGGGCAGTCCAGAATAGCAATCAGCCCCAGCATTTT. This sequence encodes CASSLARAVQNSNQPQHF.

The V and J genes are TRBV18 and TRBJ2-3; 8 bases map to TRBD2. Trimming took 1 base from V and 2 from J; bases not matched to a gene: 8. Germline V gene data show CDR1 as KGHSH and CDR2 as LQKENI. The length of the CDR3 is 17 residues. The CDR3 spells CASSPRGAREATDTQYF. CDR3 in DNA: TGTGCCAGCTCACCACGAGGGGCGCGGGAGGCCACAGATACGCAGTATTTT.

In its sample, this clone is medium-sized. The V gene is TRBV28, the J gene TRBJ1-2; the match to TRBD1 covers 7 bases. The germline V gene encodes CDR1 MDHEN and CDR2 SYDVKM. This CDR3 is 16 amino acids long. The J segment lost 6 bases and the V segment lost 3 bases, leaving 13 bases of the junction unmatched. The CDR3 loop is CASSLTLGGGGDGYTF. The CDR3 nucleotides are TGTGCCAGCAGTTTGACTTTAGGGGGCGGCGGGGATGGCTACACCTTC.

The rearrangement joins TRBV3-1 (or the pseudogene TRBV3-2) to TRBJ2-3; 8 bases fit TRBD1. Trimming cost V 1 base and J 3 bases; bases outside gene matches: 6. The CDR3 sequence is 16 residues long. Germline CDR1 is LGHDT and CDR2 is YNNKEL (reference sequence). Written as DNA, the CDR3 is TGTGCCAGCAGCCAAGGAACAGGGGGAAGAACAGATACGCAGTATTTT. Translation gives CASSQGTGGRTDTQYF.

The DNA for the CDR3 is TGTGCCAGCAGTACACGGGACAGGTTCGATCAGCCCCAGCATTTT. Translated: CASSTRDRFDQPQHF. The chain uses TRBV28 and TRBJ1-5, with TRBD1 matching over 8 bases. V was clipped by 5 bases and J by 5 bases; unmatched bases: 8. This CDR3 comprises 15 residues. Germline CDR1 MDHEN, CDR2 SYDVKM.

The chain links TRBV6-4 to TRBJ2-2; no reliable D call. Per the germline V gene, CDR1 is MRHNA and CDR2 is SNTAGT. V was cut by 6 bases and J by 0 bases, with 17 bases left in between. This CDR3 contains 17 residues. The CDR3 protein is CASSGIMSSANTGELFF. The CDR3 DNA reads as TGTGCCAGCAGCGGCATTATGTCTTCCGCGAACACCGGGGAGCTGTTTTTT.

The genes are TRBV4-1 and TRBJ2-3; D perhaps matches TRBD2 (5 bases). This CDR3 has 16 amino acids. Germline V gene data show CDR1 as MGHRA and CDR2 as YSYEKL. Deletions cut 0 bases from V and 0 bases from J, with 10 bases between. CDR3 residues: CASSQERGGSTDTQYF. CDR3 sequence (DNA): TGCGCCAGCAGCCAAGAAAGAGGCGGGAGCACAGATACGCAGTATTTT.

V usage is TRBV6-2 or TRBV6-3 and J usage is TRBJ2-1; 14 bases align to TRBD2. The trim removed 0 bases at V and 4 bases at J, leaving 5 bases unmatched. Germline V gene data show CDR1 as MNHEY and CDR2 as SVGEGT. The CDR3 extends over 18 amino acids. This CDR3 is CASSYSGLAGARYNEQFF. For the CDR3, the DNA is TGTGCCAGCAGTTACTCGGGACTAGCGGGGGCCCGGTACAATGAGCAGTTCTTC.

CDR3 sequence reads: CASSSTRYGYTF. In DNA, the CDR3 is TGTGCCAGCAGTTCGACACGTTATGGCTACACCTTC. This chain joins TRBV28 and TRBJ1-2, with unresolved D. The CDR3 runs to 12 residues. V shed 4 bases and J shed 5 bases, with 8 bases lying between them. CDR1 and CDR2 from the germline V gene are MDHEN and SYDVKM.

The genes are TRBV7-3 and TRBJ2-2, with D perhaps matching TRBD1 or TRBD2 (6 bases each). CDR1 SGHTA and CDR2 FQGTGA come from the germline V gene. The CDR3 is 20 amino acids. The V and J ends lost 7 bases and 0 bases respectively, with 27 bases between them. CDR3 nucleotides: TGTGCCAGCAAACTAGGGGGGATTAGCAAGAGCGGCTCGAACACCGGGGAGCTGTTTTTT. Residues: CASKLGGISKSGSNTGELFF.

The chain's CDR3 is CASSNPLVGNEQFF. For the CDR3, the DNA is TGTGCCAGCAGTAATCCACTCGTGGGAAATGAGCAGTTCTTC. The genes are TRBV2 and TRBJ2-1; D unresolved. Germline CDR1 is SNHLY and CDR2 is FYNNEI. The V and J ends lost 5 bases and 7 bases respectively, with 15 bases between them. This CDR3 comprises 14 residues.

The chain employs TRBV29-1 and TRBJ2-3, with TRBD1 matching 10 bases. CDR3 length: 14 amino acids. Germline CDR1 and CDR2: SQVTM and ANQGSEA. The junction had 7 bases not matched to a gene; V was cut back by 7 bases and J by 3 bases. The CDR3 DNA reads TGCAGCGCTGACAGGGGGCCGGGGACAGATACGCAGTATTTT. Its translation: CSADRGPGTDTQYF.